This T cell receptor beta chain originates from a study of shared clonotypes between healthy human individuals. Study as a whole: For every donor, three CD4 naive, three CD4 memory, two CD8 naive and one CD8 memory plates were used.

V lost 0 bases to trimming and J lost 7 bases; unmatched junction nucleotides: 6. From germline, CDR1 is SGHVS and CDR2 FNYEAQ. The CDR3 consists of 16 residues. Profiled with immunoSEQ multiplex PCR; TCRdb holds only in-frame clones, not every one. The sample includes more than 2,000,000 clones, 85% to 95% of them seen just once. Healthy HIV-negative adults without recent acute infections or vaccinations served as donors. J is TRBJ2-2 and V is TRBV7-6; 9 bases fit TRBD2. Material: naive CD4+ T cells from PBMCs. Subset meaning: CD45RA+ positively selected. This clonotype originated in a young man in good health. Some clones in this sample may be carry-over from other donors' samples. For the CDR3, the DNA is TGTGCCAGCAGCTTAGCGATTCGGACTAGCGACGGGGAGCTGTTTTTT. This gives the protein CASSLAIRTSDGELFF.